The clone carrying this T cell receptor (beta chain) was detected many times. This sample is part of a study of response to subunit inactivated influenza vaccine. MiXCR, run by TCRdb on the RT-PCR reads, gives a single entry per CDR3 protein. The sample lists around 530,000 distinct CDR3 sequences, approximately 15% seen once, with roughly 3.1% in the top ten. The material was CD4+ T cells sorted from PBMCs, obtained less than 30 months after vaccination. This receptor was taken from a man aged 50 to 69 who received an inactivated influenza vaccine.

The CDR3 loop reads CSASSSGTAYEQYF. The CDR3 DNA sequence: TGCAGCGCTTCCTCTTCCGGGACAGCCTACGAGCAGTACTTC. The rearrangement joins TRBV29-1 to TRBJ2-7; 7 bases are shared with TRBD1. Trimming took 7 bases from V and 2 from J; bases not matched to a gene: 11. Per the germline V gene, CDR1 is SQVTM and CDR2 is ANQGSEA. The CDR3 totals 14 residues.